These 3 T cell receptor beta chains were sequenced from one sample in a study of cytomegalovirus exposure and HLA in healthy donors (dated by TCRdb to about 2017). The receptor library was made with the immunoSEQ multiplex PCR assay. Held by TCRdb, this immuneACCESS table contains in-frame sequences only and omits some clones. Under half of the omission traces to an unresolved V gene where checked; the cause of the rest is unknown. For this sample there are 70,000 to 80,000 clones; 85% to 95% appear just once. The leading ten clones occupy approximately 2.1% of the sample. Sequenced material: PBMCs. All receptors come from a woman between 18 and 29 years old in good health and CMV-seronegative.

The chain is built from TRBV6-1 and TRBJ1-3; possibly TRBD1 for D (5 bases). The V gene's germline CDR1 is MNHNS and CDR2 SASEGT. The CDR3 totals 19 residues. V lost 2 bases and J lost 0, with 20 bases in between. CDR3 residues: CASSEYIGGPLNSGNTIYF. Written as DNA, the CDR3 is TGTGCCAGCAGTGAATATATCGGGGGTCCGCTTAACTCTGGAAACACCATATATTTT.

The V call is TRBV6-6, the J call TRBJ1-1; TRBD1 matches 7 bases. Trimming took 5 bases from V and 1 from J; bases not matched to a gene: 4. The germline gives CDR1 MNHNY, CDR2 SVGAGI (reference sequence). The CDR3 is 14 residues long. The CDR3 spells CASSQTGRNTEAFF. The CDR3, as DNA: TGTGCCAGCAGTCAGACAGGGCGGAACACTGAAGCTTTCTTT.

This rearrangement joins TRBV11-2 to TRBJ2-7, with 7 bases lining up with TRBD2. In germline, CDR1 is SGHAT, CDR2 FQNNGV. J lost 0 bases, V lost 0 bases, and 2 bases had no gene match. This CDR3 has 15 residues. This chain's CDR3 is CASSLDLADSYEQYF. Here the CDR3 DNA reads TGTGCCAGCAGCTTAGACCTAGCGGACTCCTACGAGCAGTACTTC.